One and the same sample provided the 22 T cell receptor beta chains below, sequenced in a study of T cells in Graves' hyperthyroidism and ophthalmopathy (dated by TCRdb to about 2019). The protocol used for the library was multiplex PCR. TCRdb lists the instrument as Illumina HiSeq 2000. Amplification of TCR beta CDR3 regions was carried out from RNA transcripts. A first-round RT-PCR of the TCR CDR3 used the HTBI primer set with the Qiagen OneStep RT-PCR kit. TCRdb reworked the public reads: Q25 trimming with fastp, MiXCR clone assembly, productive beta chains retained. Every CDR3 protein is listed once, alongside the most common genes and DNA of its rows. The table for this sample lists some 690,000 distinct CDR3 sequences; 15% to 20% of them were counted only once. The top ten clones comprise around 15% of the sample. Sequencing was performed on blood. These receptors came from a man aged 50 to 60 with Graves' hyperthyroidism.

This clonotype appeared a few times. The chain is built from TRBV19 and TRBJ2-2; 7 nucleotides agree with TRBD2. This CDR3 region has 14 residues. The V and J ends lost 6 bases and 4 bases, in that order; junction bases with no gene match: 5. Germline assignment: CDR1 LNHDA and CDR2 SQIVND (reference sequence). The CDR3 DNA sequence: TGTGCCAGTAGCCCGGGACTATTCACCGGGGAGCTGTTTTTT. It encodes CASSPGLFTGELFF. The complete variable domain, with remaining parts taken from reference TRBV19 and TRBJ2-2, reads DGGITQSPKYLFRKEGQNVTLSCEQNLNHDAMYWYRQDPGQGLRLIYYSQIVNDFQKGDIAEGYSVSREKKESFPLTVTSAQKNPTAFYLCASSPGLFTGELFFGEGSRLTVL.

This clonotype was detected many times. This chain uses TRBV10-3 with TRBJ1-1; 8 nucleotides agree with TRBD1. V trimming: 5 bases; J trimming: 10 bases; junction bases outside the gene matches: 18. This CDR3 contains 16 residues. Germline V gene data show CDR1 as ENHRY and CDR2 as SYGVKD. CDR3 coding DNA: TGTGCCATCAGTAAGGGCCTTGGGGCAGGGGGCTTGTCAGCTTTCTTT. It codes for CAISKGLGAGGLSAFF.

There are a few counts of this clonotype. The chain is built from TRBV19 and TRBJ2-7; D remains ambiguous. V dropped 6 bases and J dropped 2 bases, with 14 bases sitting between them. The CDR3 extends over 14 amino acids. Germline CDR1 reads LNHDA; CDR2 reads SQIVND (reference sequence). The CDR3 spells CASRRTPGTYEQYF. In DNA form, the CDR3 reads TGTGCCAGTAGGCGGACCCCCGGCACCTACGAGCAGTACTTC. The entire variable domain, with the rest obtained from reference TRBV19 and TRBJ2-7, is as follows: DGGITQSPKYLFRKEGQNVTLSCEQNLNHDAMYWYRQDPGQGLRLIYYSQIVNDFQKGDIAEGYSVSREKKESFPLTVTSAQKNPTAFYLCASRRTPGTYEQYFGPGTRLTVT.

The chain employs TRBV28 and TRBJ1-5, with unresolved D. Germline values: CDR1 MDHEN, CDR2 SYDVKM. CDR3 length equals 17 residues. Trimming stripped 6 bases from V and 5 bases from J, with 23 bases between. CDR3 sequence: CASSKRMSGVGDQPQHF. Written as DNA, the CDR3 is TGTGCCAGCAGCAAGAGGATGTCCGGGGTGGGAGATCAGCCCCAGCATTTT. Looking up the rest from reference TRBV28 and TRBJ1-5 gives the full variable domain: DVKVTQSSRYLVKRTGEKVFLECVQDMDHENMFWYRQDPGLGLRLIYFSYDVKMKEKGDIPEGYSVSREKKERFSLILESASTNQTSMYLCASSKRMSGVGDQPQHFGDGTRLSIL.

This clonotype was seen many times. The J gene is TRBJ2-7, the V gene TRBV6-5; weak D call: TRBD2 (6 bases). Germline V gene data show CDR1 as MNHEY and CDR2 as SVGAGI. The CDR3 spans 15 residues. Trimming shortened V by 2 bases and J by 6 bases, and 17 bases separated the two germline ends. CDR3 DNA: TGTGCCAGCAGTTACGATTTACATCAGGGAGGCGAGCAGTACTTC. Its protein is CASSYDLHQGGEQYF.

This clonotype came up many times. CDR3 coding DNA: TGTGCCAGCAGCTCCCAAGGGCAAAACACCGGGGAGCTGTTTTTT. It specifies CASSSQGQNTGELFF. This chain joins TRBV11-2 and TRBJ2-2; D is unresolved. Looked up from germline, CDR1 is SGHAT and CDR2 is FQNNGV. V lost 4 bases, J lost 2 bases, and 11 bases lay in between. The CDR3 totals 15 residues.

The chain employs TRBV9 and TRBJ1-3; TRBD1 is a possible D gene (5 bases). The CDR3 loop spans 14 amino acids. Germline CDR1 is SGDLS and CDR2 is YYNGEE. V was pared by 3 bases and J by 7 bases, with 14 bases between. The CDR3 sequence: CASSAAVPGNTIYF. The CDR3 DNA follows: TGTGCCAGCAGCGCCGCGGTTCCAGGGAACACCATATATTTT.

Details on this clonotype: With a much larger clone just one base away, this may be a read error. The chain couples TRBV20-1 to TRBJ2-1; 10 nucleotides match TRBD2. Germline values: CDR1 DFQATT, CDR2 SNEGSKA (reference sequence). The CDR3 is 15 residues long. The V segment lost 6 bases and the J segment 8 bases; nucleotides outside the gene matches: 13. The DNA for the CDR3 is TGCAGTGCCCCCTCGACTAGCGGGTCTGGGGATGAGCAGTTCTTC. It yields the protein CSAPSTSGSGDEQFF.

The gene calls are TRBV11-2 and TRBJ2-3; 8 nucleotides agree with TRBD2. Trimming removed 10 bases from V and 3 bases from J; junction bases left unmatched: 6. The V gene's germline CDR1 is SGHAT and CDR2 FQNNGV. This CDR3 spans 13 amino acids. CDR3 DNA sequence: TGTGCCACTGGGATAGCGGGAACAGATACGCAGTATTTT. Translating gives CATGIAGTDTQYF.

This clonotype was seen at least ten times. The V gene is TRBV9, the J gene TRBJ2-5; 7 bases are a match to TRBD1. V trimming: 4 bases; J trimming: 7 bases; junction bases outside the gene matches: 13. The CDR3 covers 15 residues. The germline gives CDR1 SGDLS, CDR2 YYNGEE. CDR3 DNA sequence: TGTGCCAGCAGCACGACAGGGAACACTGTAGGGACCCAGTACTTC. Amino acids: CASSTTGNTVGTQYF.

This clonotype occurred a few times. The chain links TRBV28 to TRBJ2-7; D may be TRBD2 (6 bases). Germline loops: CDR1 MDHEN, CDR2 SYDVKM. CDR3 length: 14 residues. The V and J ends lost 5 bases and 6 bases respectively, with 17 bases between them. The DNA for the CDR3 is TGTGCCAGCAGTACGCCGGGACTGCGGCTCGAGCAGTACTTC. Its translation: CASSTPGLRLEQYF.

V usage is TRBV2 and J usage is TRBJ2-2, with TRBD2 matching over 8 bases. The CDR3 is 17 amino acids. V trimming: 3 bases; J trimming: 1 base; junction bases outside the gene matches: 7. Germline V CDR1 and CDR2: SNHLY, FYNNEI. The CDR3 loop reads CASSDGLAGKNTGELFF. The CDR3 DNA sequence: TGTGCCAGCAGTGATGGGTTAGCGGGAAAGAACACCGGGGAGCTGTTTTTT. The full variable domain, with the rest looked up from reference TRBV2 and TRBJ2-2, is EPEVTQTPSHQVTQMGQEVILRCVPISNHLYFYWYRQILGQKVEFLVSFYNNEISEKSEIFDDQFSVERPDGSNFTLKIRSTKLEDSAMYFCASSDGLAGKNTGELFFGEGSRLTVL.

This clonotype was detected ten times or more. The CDR3 coding sequence is TGTGCCAGCAGTGTATGGGAAAACACTGAAGCTTTCTTT. The encoded protein is CASSVWENTEAFF. V usage is TRBV6-1 and J usage is TRBJ1-1; no firm D call. The V gene's germline CDR1 is MNHNS and CDR2 SASEGT. This CDR3 region has 13 residues. Trimming took off 4 bases at V and 2 bases at J, with 8 bases between the two ends.

This clonotype appeared a few times. CDR3 DNA: TGTGCCAGCAGCCGGGGACAGAGCTCCTATGGCTACACCTTC. Translating it yields CASSRGQSSYGYTF. The rearrangement joins TRBV25-1 to TRBJ1-2; 7 bases agree with TRBD1. The CDR3 consists of 14 residues. CDR1 is MGHDK and CDR2 is SYGVNS in the germline V gene. V was clipped by 6 bases and J by 4 bases; unmatched bases: 8.

This clonotype was recorded many times. The chain uses TRBV18 and TRBJ2-3, with TRBD1 matching over 7 bases. The V and J ends lost 4 bases and 3 bases, in that order; junction bases with no gene match: 10. CDR3 length: 16 amino acids. CDR1 and CDR2 from the germline V gene are KGHSH and LQKENI. Here the CDR3 reads CASSQRQGGRTDTQYF. The CDR3 nucleotides read TGTGCCAGCTCACAAAGACAGGGTGGACGGACAGATACGCAGTATTTT.

This clonotype was found many times. V and J are TRBV2 and TRBJ2-7; 15 nucleotides align to TRBD2. CDR1 and CDR2 from the germline V gene are SNHLY and FYNNEI. This CDR3 spans 14 amino acids. V shed 6 bases, J shed 4 bases, and the junction held 1 base outside the gene matches. The CDR3 region has the DNA TGTGCCAGCAGGGGACTAGCGGGAGGTTACGAGCAGTACTTC. Amino acid sequence: CASRGLAGGYEQYF.

The sample holds many counts of this clonotype. The V gene is TRBV7-3, the J gene TRBJ2-5, with 10 bases fitting TRBD2. CDR1 is SGHTA and CDR2 is FQGTGA in the germline V gene. The CDR3 runs to 13 residues. V dropped 1 base and J dropped 7; count of bases not matched to a gene: 0. CDR3 loop: CASSLKREGTQYF. CDR3 bases: TGTGCCAGCAGCTTAAAGCGGGAGGGGACCCAGTACTTC.

The table lists this clonotype with a few counts. The chain is built from TRBV29-1 and TRBJ2-1; 9 positions agree with TRBD1. V shed 6 bases, J shed 6 bases, and the junction held 9 bases outside the gene matches. The germline V gene encodes CDR1 SQVTM and CDR2 ANQGSEA. The CDR3 is 14 residues long. The CDR3: CSVVGTGTPNEQFF. The CDR3 nucleotides are TGCAGCGTAGTAGGGACAGGGACCCCCAATGAGCAGTTCTTC.

This clonotype was detected ten times or more. The chain has TRBV28 and TRBJ2-1; 15 bases line up with TRBD2. The trim removed 5 bases at V and 3 bases at J, leaving 8 bases unmatched. CDR3 length: 18 amino acids. The germline V gene has CDR1 MDHEN and CDR2 SYDVKM. CDR3 amino acids: CASSPAGLAGGHYNEQFF. In nucleotides, the CDR3 is TGTGCCAGCAGTCCAGCGGGACTAGCGGGAGGTCACTACAATGAGCAGTTCTTC.

This clonotype was observed at least ten times. The J gene is TRBJ2-1, the V gene TRBV5-6; 7 bases line up with TRBD2. Trimming took 4 bases from V and 2 from J; bases not matched to a gene: 6. The CDR3 has 15 residues. CDR1 SGHDT and CDR2 YYEEEE come from the germline V gene. CDR3 DNA: TGTGCCAGCAGCCCCGCCGGACTAGCCTACAATGAGCAGTTCTTC. Translated, it gives CASSPAGLAYNEQFF.

V and J are TRBV18 and TRBJ2-2; D not resolved. Per the germline V gene, CDR1 is KGHSH and CDR2 is LQKENI. This CDR3 is built from 16 residues. Trimming took off 0 bases at V and 2 bases at J, with 10 bases between the two ends. CDR3 sequence: CASSPPSEPNTGELFF. The CDR3 nucleotides are TGTGCCAGCTCACCACCGAGCGAGCCAAACACCGGGGAGCTGTTTTTT.

This clonotype has a count of ten or more. CDR3 in amino acids: CASSLSYGMRTEAFF. The CDR3 region has the DNA TGTGCCAGCAGCTTATCTTACGGAATGCGAACTGAAGCTTTCTTT. This chain joins TRBV11-2 and TRBJ1-1, with unresolved D. This CDR3 is 15 amino acids long. V was clipped by 2 bases and J by 5 bases, with 15 bases between them. In germline, CDR1 is SGHAT, CDR2 FQNNGV. The whole variable domain, filled in from reference TRBV11-2 and TRBJ1-1, reads EAGVAQSPRYKIIEKRQSVAFWCNPISGHATLYWYQQILGQGPKLLIQFQNNGVVDDSQLPKDRFSAERLKGVDSTLKIQPAKLEDSAVYLCASSLSYGMRTEAFFGQGTRLTVV.